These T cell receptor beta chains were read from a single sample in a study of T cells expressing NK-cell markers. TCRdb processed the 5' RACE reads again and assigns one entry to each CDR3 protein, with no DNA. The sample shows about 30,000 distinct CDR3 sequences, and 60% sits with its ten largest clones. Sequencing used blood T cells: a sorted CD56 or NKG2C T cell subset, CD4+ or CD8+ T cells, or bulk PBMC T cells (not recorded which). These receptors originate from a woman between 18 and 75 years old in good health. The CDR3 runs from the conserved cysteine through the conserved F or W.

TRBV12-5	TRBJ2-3	CASGSNPRDGSTDTQYF
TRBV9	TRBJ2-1	CASSDLGSDRHNEQFF
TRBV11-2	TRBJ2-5	CASSFSGDGAQYF
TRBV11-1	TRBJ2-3	CASSSRDSLTDTQYF
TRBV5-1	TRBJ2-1	CASSLEQGEGDEQFF
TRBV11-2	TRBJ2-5	CASSFGATVETQYF
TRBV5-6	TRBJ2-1	CASSGDRSSYNEQFF
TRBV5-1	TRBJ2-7	CASRPGLASYEQYF
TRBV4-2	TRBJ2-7	CASSQVYPGTVNYEQYF
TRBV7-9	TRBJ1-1	CASSLGDSEAFF
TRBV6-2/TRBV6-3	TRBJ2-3	CASSYPNLLAGSTDTQYF
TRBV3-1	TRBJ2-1	CASSQVYNEQFF
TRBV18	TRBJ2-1	CASFGPTSSYNEQFF
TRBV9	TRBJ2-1	CASDRDPGADEQFF
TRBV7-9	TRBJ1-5	CASSQQGNGQPQHF
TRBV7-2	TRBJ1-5	CASSSGTPYSNQPQHF
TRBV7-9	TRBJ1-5	CASSLSDRGNQPQHF
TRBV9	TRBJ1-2	CASSVDGDSSGYTF
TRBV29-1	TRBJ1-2	CSVGQNYGYTF
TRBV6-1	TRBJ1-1	CASRETHGGTEAFF
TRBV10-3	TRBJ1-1	CAIGRTGDGAMNTEAFF
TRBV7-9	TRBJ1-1	CASIPMGHNTEAFF
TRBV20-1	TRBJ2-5	CSATDSGWKRTQYF
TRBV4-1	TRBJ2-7	CASSLGNSYEQYF
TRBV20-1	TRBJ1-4	CSARESGSNEKLFF
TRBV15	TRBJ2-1	CATSRALADEQFF
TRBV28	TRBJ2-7	CASQVTGGPHYEQYF
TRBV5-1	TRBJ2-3	CASSSIWSGRDTDTQYF